Presented here are 6 T cell receptor beta chains from one specimen sequenced in a study of T cell repertoires in aging, cancer and after chemotherapy. A mixed TRB-A/B primer pool amplified rearranged TRB by multiplex touch-down PCR. TCRdb re-derived calls from the multiplex PCR reads in MiXCR, one entry per CDR3 protein. This table has roughly 6,000 distinct CDR3 sequences, over 30% appearing once. Peripheral blood genomic DNA, not sorted cells or RNA, was the template. The sequenced material came from blood. The receptors derive from a human donor with a blood cancer.

The chain employs TRBV6-1 and TRBJ2-3; D is unresolved. This CDR3 comprises 14 residues. Per the germline V gene, CDR1 is MNHNS and CDR2 is SASEGT. V lost 1 base to trimming and J lost 3 bases, with 8 bases between them. CDR3 in amino acids: CASSEVTLTDTQYF. As DNA, the CDR3 is TGTGCCAGCAGTGAAGTGACTTTAACAGATACGCAGTATTTT.

This chain links TRBV11-1 with TRBJ2-1, with 9 positions matching TRBD2. Germline CDR1 and CDR2: SGHAT and FQDESV (reference sequence). The length of the CDR3 is 18 residues. V shed 9 bases and J 7 bases; nucleotides not matched to a gene: 22. The CDR3 DNA reads as TGTGCCAGTAGTCCCTTGTTGGTATGGCGGGAGGGCCTTAATGAGCAGTTCTTC. The encoded protein is CASSPLLVWREGLNEQFF.

The rearrangement uses TRBV7-6 and TRBJ2-5, with TRBD2 identical over 12 bases. V gave up 5 bases and J gave up 2 bases; unmatched junction bases: 0. The germline V gene has CDR1 SGHVS and CDR2 FNYEAQ. The CDR3 loop spans 14 amino acids. As DNA, the CDR3 is TGTGCCAGCAGCGGACTAGCGGGGCAAGAGACCCAGTACTTC. The encoded protein is CASSGLAGQETQYF.

V and J are TRBV27 and TRBJ2-4; 7 bases agree with TRBD1. V dropped 5 bases and J dropped 1; count of bases not matched to a gene: 2. From germline, CDR1 is MNHEY and CDR2 SMNVEV (reference sequence). CDR3 length equals 14 residues. CDR3 DNA: TGTGCCAGCAGTACAGGGGTGGCCAAAAACATTCAGTACTTC. Translated, it gives CASSTGVAKNIQYF.

The V and J genes are TRBV12-3 or TRBV12-4 and TRBJ2-2; D unresolved. This CDR3 is built from 16 residues. Between the trimmed V and J ends, which lost 5 bases and 8 bases, there was a span of 21 bases. Here the CDR3 DNA reads TGTGCCAGCAGTACAACAGCCAGCCGAGAGGAAGGGGAGCTGTTTTTT. This codes for CASSTTASREEGELFF.

V usage is TRBV27 and J usage is TRBJ1-5; the D gene is possibly TRBD1 (6 bases). CDR1 MNHEY and CDR2 SMNVEV come from the germline V gene (reference sequence). This CDR3 spans 15 amino acids. The V and J ends lost 3 bases and 7 bases respectively, with 16 bases between them. CDR3 sequence reads: CASSLIGQGYQPQHF. The CDR3, as DNA: TGTGCCAGCAGTTTGATCGGGCAGGGGTACCAGCCCCAGCATTTT.